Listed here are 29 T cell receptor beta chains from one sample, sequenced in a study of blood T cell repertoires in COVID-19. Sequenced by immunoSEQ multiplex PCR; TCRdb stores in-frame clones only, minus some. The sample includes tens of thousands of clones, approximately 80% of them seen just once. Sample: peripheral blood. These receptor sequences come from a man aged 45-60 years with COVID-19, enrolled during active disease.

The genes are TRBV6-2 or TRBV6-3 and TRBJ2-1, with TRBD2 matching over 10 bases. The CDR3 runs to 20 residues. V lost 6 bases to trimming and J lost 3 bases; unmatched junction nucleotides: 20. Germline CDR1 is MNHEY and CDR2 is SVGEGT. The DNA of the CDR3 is TGTGCCAGCAGCAAGGACCATCGGCTAGCGGGGGCTCTGGGCTACAATGAGCAGTTCTTC. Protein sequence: CASSKDHRLAGALGYNEQFF.

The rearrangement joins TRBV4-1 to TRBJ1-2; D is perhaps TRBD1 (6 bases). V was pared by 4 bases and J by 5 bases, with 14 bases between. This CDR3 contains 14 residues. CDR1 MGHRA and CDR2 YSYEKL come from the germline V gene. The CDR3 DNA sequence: TGCGCCAGCAGCCCTTCTGGGGGCGGGTATGGCTACACCTTC. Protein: CASSPSGGGYGYTF.

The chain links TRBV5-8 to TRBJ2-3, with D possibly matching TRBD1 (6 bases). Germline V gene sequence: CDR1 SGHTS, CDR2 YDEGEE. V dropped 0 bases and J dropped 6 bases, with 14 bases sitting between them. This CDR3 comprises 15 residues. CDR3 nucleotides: TGTGCCAGCAGCTTGGGACAGGTCGGTAGGGATACGCAGTATTTT. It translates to CASSLGQVGRDTQYF.

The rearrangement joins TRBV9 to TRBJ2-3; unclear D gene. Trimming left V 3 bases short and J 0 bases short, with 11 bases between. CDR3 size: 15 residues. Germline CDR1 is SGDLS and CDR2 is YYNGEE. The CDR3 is CASSASPGSTDTQYF. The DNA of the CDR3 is TGTGCCAGCAGCGCCTCCCCCGGTAGCACAGATACGCAGTATTTT.

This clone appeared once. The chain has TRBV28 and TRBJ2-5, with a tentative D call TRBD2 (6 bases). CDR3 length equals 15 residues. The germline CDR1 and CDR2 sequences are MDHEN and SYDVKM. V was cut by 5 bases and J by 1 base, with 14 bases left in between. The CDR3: CASSLAGQGQETQYF. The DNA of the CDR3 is TGTGCCAGCAGTCTTGCGGGGCAGGGCCAAGAGACCCAGTACTTC. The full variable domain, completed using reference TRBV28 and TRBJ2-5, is DVKVTQSSRYLVKRTGEKVFLECVQDMDHENMFWYRQDPGLGLRLIYFSYDVKMKEKGDIPEGYSVSREKKERFSLILESASTNQTSMYLCASSLAGQGQETQYFGPGTRLLVL.

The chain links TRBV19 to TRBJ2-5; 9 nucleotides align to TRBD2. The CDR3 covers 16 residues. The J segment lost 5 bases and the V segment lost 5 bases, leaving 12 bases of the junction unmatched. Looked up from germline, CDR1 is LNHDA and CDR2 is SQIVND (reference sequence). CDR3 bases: TGTGCCAGTAGTTTCATAGCGGGGGACCGCACCGAGACCCAGTACTTC. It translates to CASSFIAGDRTETQYF. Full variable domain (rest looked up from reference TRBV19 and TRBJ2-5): DGGITQSPKYLFRKEGQNVTLSCEQNLNHDAMYWYRQDPGQGLRLIYYSQIVNDFQKGDIAEGYSVSREKKESFPLTVTSAQKNPTAFYLCASSFIAGDRTETQYFGPGTRLLVL.

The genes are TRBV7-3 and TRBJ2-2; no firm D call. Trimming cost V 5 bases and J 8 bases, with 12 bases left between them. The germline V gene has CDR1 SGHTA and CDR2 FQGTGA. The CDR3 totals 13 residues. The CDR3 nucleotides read TGTGCCAGCAGCAAAAGAGGAGTAGGGGAGCTGTTTTTT. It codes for CASSKRGVGELFF.

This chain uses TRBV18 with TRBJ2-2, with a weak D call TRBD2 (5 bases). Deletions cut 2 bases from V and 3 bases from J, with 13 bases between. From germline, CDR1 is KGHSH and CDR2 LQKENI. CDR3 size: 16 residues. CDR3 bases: TGTGCCAGCTCACCAGGCGGGCAGGACTACACCGGGGAGCTGTTTTTT. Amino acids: CASSPGGQDYTGELFF.

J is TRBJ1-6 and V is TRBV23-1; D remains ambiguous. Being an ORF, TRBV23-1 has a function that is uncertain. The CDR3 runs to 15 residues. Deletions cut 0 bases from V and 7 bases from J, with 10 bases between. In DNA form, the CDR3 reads TGCGCCAGCAGTCAATCGAGTCAGCGAAATTCACCCCTCCACTTT. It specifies CASSQSSQRNSPLHF.

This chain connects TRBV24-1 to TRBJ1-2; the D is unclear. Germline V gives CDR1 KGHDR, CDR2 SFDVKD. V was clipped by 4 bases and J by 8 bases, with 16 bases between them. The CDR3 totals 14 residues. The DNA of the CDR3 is TGTGCCACCAGTGAACGCGGTAGGATTCGAGGCTACACCTTC. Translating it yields CATSERGRIRGYTF.

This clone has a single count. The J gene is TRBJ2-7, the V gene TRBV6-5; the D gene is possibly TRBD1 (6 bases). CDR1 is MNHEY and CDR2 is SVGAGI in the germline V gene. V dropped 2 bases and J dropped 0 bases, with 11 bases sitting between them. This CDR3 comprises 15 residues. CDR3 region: CASSYTGTHSYEQYF. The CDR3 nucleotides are TGTGCCAGCAGTTACACCGGGACACACTCCTACGAGCAGTACTTC.

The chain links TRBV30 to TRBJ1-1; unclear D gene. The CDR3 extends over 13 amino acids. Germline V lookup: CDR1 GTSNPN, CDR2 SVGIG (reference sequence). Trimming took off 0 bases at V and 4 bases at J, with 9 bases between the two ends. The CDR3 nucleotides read TGTGCCTGGAGTGTTTTGGTGAGCACTGAAGCTTTCTTT. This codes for CAWSVLVSTEAFF.

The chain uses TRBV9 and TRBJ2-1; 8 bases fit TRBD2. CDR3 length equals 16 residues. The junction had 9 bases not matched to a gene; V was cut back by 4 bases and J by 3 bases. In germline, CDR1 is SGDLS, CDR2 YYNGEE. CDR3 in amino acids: CASSPVGGDVYNEQFF. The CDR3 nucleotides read TGTGCCAGCAGCCCGGTCGGGGGGGATGTCTACAATGAGCAGTTCTTC.

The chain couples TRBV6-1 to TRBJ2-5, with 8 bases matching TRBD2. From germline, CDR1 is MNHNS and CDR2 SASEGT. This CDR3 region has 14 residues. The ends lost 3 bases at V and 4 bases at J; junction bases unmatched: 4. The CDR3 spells CASSDIAGPETQYF. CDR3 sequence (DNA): TGTGCCAGCAGTGATATAGCGGGGCCAGAGACCCAGTACTTC.

CDR3 sequence reads: CASSGTGRGTYEQYF. The DNA for the CDR3 is TGTGCCAGTAGTGGGACAGGGAGGGGGACCTACGAGCAGTACTTC. The chain uses TRBV19 and TRBJ2-7, with 9 nucleotides matching TRBD1. Germline V gene sequence: CDR1 LNHDA, CDR2 SQIVND (reference sequence). J gave up 2 bases and V 5 bases, and 7 bases lay outside the gene matches. The length of the CDR3 is 15 residues.

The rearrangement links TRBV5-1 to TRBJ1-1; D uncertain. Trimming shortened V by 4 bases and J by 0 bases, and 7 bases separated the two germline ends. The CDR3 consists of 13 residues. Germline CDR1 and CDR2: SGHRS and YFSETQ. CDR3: CASSTDLNTEAFF. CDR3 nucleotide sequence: TGCGCCAGCAGCACAGATTTGAACACTGAAGCTTTCTTT.

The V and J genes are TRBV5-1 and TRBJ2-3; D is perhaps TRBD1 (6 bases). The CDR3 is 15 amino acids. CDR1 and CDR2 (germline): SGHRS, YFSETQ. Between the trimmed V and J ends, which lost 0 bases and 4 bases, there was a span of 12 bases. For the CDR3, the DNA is TGCGCCAGCAGCTTGGCCCATCAGGGGCCAGATACGCAGTATTTT. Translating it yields CASSLAHQGPDTQYF.

The CDR3 loop reads CASSFRLAGGDNEQFF. Here the CDR3 DNA reads TGTGCCAGCAGCTTCAGACTAGCGGGGGGCGACAATGAGCAGTTCTTC. The rearrangement joins TRBV7-9 to TRBJ2-1; 13 nucleotides align to TRBD2. This CDR3 is 16 amino acids long. In germline, CDR1 is SEHNR, CDR2 FQNEAQ (reference sequence). Trimming at V came to 3 bases and at J to 5 bases, leaving 4 bases not matched to a gene.

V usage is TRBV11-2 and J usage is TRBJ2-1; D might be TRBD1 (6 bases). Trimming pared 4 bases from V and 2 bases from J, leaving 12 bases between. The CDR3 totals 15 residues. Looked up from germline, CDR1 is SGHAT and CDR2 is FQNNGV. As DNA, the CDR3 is TGTGCCAGCAGCTCGGCGCCAGGGGCCTACAATGAGCAGTTCTTC. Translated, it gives CASSSAPGAYNEQFF.

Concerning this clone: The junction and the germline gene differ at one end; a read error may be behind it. The chain's CDR3 is CASSSQTGELFF. The CDR3 coding sequence is TGTGCTAGCAGCTCGCAGACCGGGGAGCTGTTTTTT. The chain couples TRBV7-7 to TRBJ2-2; unclear D gene. Germline lookup yields CDR1 SSHAT and CDR2 FNYEAQ (reference sequence). The CDR3 is 12 residues long. The complete variable domain, with remaining parts taken from reference TRBV7-7 and TRBJ2-2, reads GAGVSQSPRYKVTKRGQDVTLRCDPISSHATLYWYQQALGQGPEFLTYFNYEAQPDKSGLPSDRFSAERPEGSISTLTIQRTEQRDSAMYRCASSSQTGELFFGEGSRLTVL.

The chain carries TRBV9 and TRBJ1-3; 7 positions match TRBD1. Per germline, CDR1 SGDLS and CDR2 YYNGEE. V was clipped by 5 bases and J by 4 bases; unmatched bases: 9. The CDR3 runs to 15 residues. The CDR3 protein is CASSGSTGPGNTIYF. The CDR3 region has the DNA TGTGCCAGCAGTGGCTCGACAGGGCCGGGAAACACCATATATTTT.

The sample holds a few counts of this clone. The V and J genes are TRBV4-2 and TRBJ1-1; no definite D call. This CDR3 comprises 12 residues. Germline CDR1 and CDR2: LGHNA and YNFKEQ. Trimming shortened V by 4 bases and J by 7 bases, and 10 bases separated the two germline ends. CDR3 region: CASSRASGEAFF. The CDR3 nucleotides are TGTGCCAGCAGCCGGGCGAGTGGTGAAGCTTTCTTT.

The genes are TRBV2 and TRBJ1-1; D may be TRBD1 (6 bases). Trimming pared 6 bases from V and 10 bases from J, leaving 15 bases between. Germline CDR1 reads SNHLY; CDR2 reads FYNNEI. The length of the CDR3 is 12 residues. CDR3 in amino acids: CASSPGGAGAFF. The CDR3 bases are TGTGCCAGCAGCCCGGGGGGGGCAGGAGCTTTCTTT.

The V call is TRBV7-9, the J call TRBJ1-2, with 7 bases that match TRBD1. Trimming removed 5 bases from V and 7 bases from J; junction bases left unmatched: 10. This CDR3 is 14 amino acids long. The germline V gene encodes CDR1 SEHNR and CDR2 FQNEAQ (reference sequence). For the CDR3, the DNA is TGTGCCAGCAGCACGGACAGGCCGTCTACTGGCTACACCTTC. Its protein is CASSTDRPSTGYTF.

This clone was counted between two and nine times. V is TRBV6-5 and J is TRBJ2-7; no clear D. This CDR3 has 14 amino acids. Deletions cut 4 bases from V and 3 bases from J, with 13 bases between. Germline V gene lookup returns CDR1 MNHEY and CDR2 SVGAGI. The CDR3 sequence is CASSSRGLYYEQYF. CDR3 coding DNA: TGTGCCAGCAGTTCCCGTGGGCTATACTACGAGCAGTACTTC.

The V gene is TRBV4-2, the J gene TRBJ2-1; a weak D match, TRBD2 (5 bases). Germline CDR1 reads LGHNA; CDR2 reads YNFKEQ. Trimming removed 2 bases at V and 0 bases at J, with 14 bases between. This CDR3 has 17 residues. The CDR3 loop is CASSQSRPGSSYNEQFF. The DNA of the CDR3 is TGTGCCAGCAGCCAATCCCGACCGGGGAGCTCCTACAATGAGCAGTTCTTC.

The CDR3 sequence is CASSLAGGGSPDTQYF. CDR3 in DNA: TGTGCCAGCAGCTTGGCAGGAGGGGGCTCGCCAGATACGCAGTATTTT. The chain couples TRBV5-4 to TRBJ2-3; weak D call: TRBD1 (7 bases). The CDR3 runs to 16 residues. Trimming shortened V by 0 bases and J by 4 bases, and 15 bases separated the two germline ends. Germline loops: CDR1 SGHNT, CDR2 YYREEE (reference sequence).

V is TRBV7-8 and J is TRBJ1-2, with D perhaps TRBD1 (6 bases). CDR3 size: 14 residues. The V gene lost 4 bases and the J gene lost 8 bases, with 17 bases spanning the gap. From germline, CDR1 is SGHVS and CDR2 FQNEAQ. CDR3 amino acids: CASSSGGGLRGYTF. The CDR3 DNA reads TGTGCCAGCAGCTCGGGAGGGGGTTTGAGGGGCTACACCTTC.

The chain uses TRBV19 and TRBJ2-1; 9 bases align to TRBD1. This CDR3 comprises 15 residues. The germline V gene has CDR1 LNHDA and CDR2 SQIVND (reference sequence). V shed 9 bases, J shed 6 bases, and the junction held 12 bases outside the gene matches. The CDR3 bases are TGTGCCAGCATTACTCCCGGGACAGGGCTCAATGAGCAGTTCTTC. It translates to CASITPGTGLNEQFF.